This is a list of T cell receptor beta chains from one sample in a study of blood T cell repertoires in COVID-19. Method: immunoSEQ multiplex PCR; TCRdb's copy keeps in-frame clones and lacks some. The table includes about 140,000 clones, more than 70% detected once. The sample comprised PBMCs or T cells enriched from blood (not recorded which). Every receptor here comes from a man between 35 and 55 years old with acute COVID-19. CDR3s include the opening cysteine and the closing phenylalanine or tryptophan. A D gene is named only where the DNA matches it firmly. Clone size appears in some rows only: once, few, many, or a class for an expanded clone.

D gene | clone size | J gene | V gene | CDR3 DNA | CDR3 protein
TRBD2 | few | TRBJ2-1 | TRBV7-9 | TGTGCCAGCATCAGCGGGGGCCTCTCCTACAATGAGCAGTTCTTC | CASISGGLSYNEQFF
NA | once | TRBJ2-2 | TRBV7-9 | TGTGCCAGCAGCTTAGCGGGACTGTTGAACACCGGGGAGCTGTTTTTT | CASSLAGLLNTGELFF
TRBD2 | NA | TRBJ2-5 | TRBV5-1 | TGCGCCAGCAGCTCTGGGACTAGCGGGGAACAAGAGACCCAGTACTTC | CASSSGTSGEQETQYF
TRBD2 | once | TRBJ2-7 | TRBV7-2 | TGTGCCAGCAGCTTAGCTGGCGGGGGGGCGGTGTACGAGCAGTACTTC | CASSLAGGGAVYEQYF
NA | NA | TRBJ2-1 | TRBV3-1/TRBV3-2 | TGTGCCAGCAGCATGAGATCTGAGCAGTTCTTC | CASSMRSEQFF
NA | NA | TRBJ2-1 | TRBV4-1 | TGCGCCAGCAGCCAAGAACGCCCTCACAGCAATGAGCAGTTCTTC | CASSQERPHSNEQFF
TRBD2 | NA | TRBJ2-7 | TRBV30 | TGTGCCTGGAGTGTTCGCGGGGGATCCTACGAGCAGTACTTC | CAWSVRGGSYEQYF
NA | NA | TRBJ1-1 | TRBV10-3 | TGTGCCATCAGGGACAGACTGGGAACTGAAGCTTTCTTT | CAIRDRLGTEAFF
TRBD2 | NA | TRBJ2-1 | TRBV7-2 | TGTGCCAGCAGCCCCCTAGCGGGGGCTGGGAATGAGCAGTTCTTC | CASSPLAGAGNEQFF
NA | once | TRBJ2-1 | TRBV28 | TGTGCCAGCAGTTTCTATACTTCGGACAGAAAGTTCTTC | CASSFYTSDRKFF
TRBD2 | few | TRBJ2-3 | TRBV5-4 | TGTGCCAGCAGCTTGGGTGGGGACTTCAGGGACTATGGCTCAGATACGCAGTATTTT | CASSLGGDFRDYGSDTQYF
NA | NA | TRBJ2-2 | TRBV4-1 | TGCGCCAGCAGCCAAGCAATAAAGAGAGGGAACACCGGGGAGCTGTTTTTT | CASSQAIKRGNTGELFF
TRBD2 | few | TRBJ2-7 | TRBV5-6 | TGTGCCAGCAGCTTTGGATCGGGACTAGCGGGAGGAGACGAGCAGTACTTC | CASSFGSGLAGGDEQYF
NA | once | TRBJ2-6 | TRBV19 | TGTGCCAGTAGCCTTGCTGGGGCCAACGTCCTGACTTTC | CASSLAGANVLTF
TRBD1 | few | TRBJ2-1 | TRBV11-2 | TGTGCCAGCAGCTCCGGGACAGGGACCTACAATGAGCAGTTCTTC | CASSSGTGTYNEQFF
NA | NA | TRBJ1-1 | TRBV7-8 | TGTGCCAGCAGCTTAGCGCGCGGGGGGGGGTTAACTGAAGCTTTCTTT | CASSLARGGGLTEAFF
TRBD1 | once | TRBJ1-5 | TRBV15 | TGTGCCACCAGCTCCGGGACAGGACTGAATCAGCCCCAGCATTTT | CATSSGTGLNQPQHF
NA | NA | TRBJ1-5 | TRBV21-1 | TGTGCCAGCAGCTTCCGGACAGGGGGGAAATGGGGTCAGCCCCAGCATTTT | CASSFRTGGKWGQPQHF
NA | NA | TRBJ1-4 | TRBV2 | TGTGCCAGCAGTGAATCCGAGGGCAATGAAAAACTGTTTTTT | CASSESEGNEKLFF
NA | NA | TRBJ1-5 | TRBV28 | TGTGCCAGCAGTTTTACGGCAGGGGATAGCAATCAGCCCCAGCATTTT | CASSFTAGDSNQPQHF
NA | NA | TRBJ1-6 | TRBV5-5 | TGTGCCAGCAGCTTCATTACCAGGGGCGGGGGAAATTCACCCCTCCACTTT | CASSFITRGGGNSPLHF
TRBD1 | few | TRBJ1-2 | TRBV2 | TGTGCCAGCAGTCCGGGACAGGGGGCTGGTTATGGCTACACCTTC | CASSPGQGAGYGYTF
NA | NA | TRBJ2-5 | TRBV10-3 | TGTGCCATCAGCCCGGGGGGCACAGGATACCAAGAGACCCAGTACTTC | CAISPGGTGYQETQYF
NA | NA | TRBJ2-5 | TRBV28 | TGTGCCAGCAGTATGCTTGGCATCCAAAAAGAGACCCAGTACTTC | CASSMLGIQKETQYF
TRBD2 | NA | TRBJ2-3 | TRBV5-1 | TGCGCCAGCAGCGGACTAGCGGGAGGGCCGGCAGATACGCAGTATTTT | CASSGLAGGPADTQYF
NA | NA | TRBJ2-5 | TRBV12-3/TRBV12-4 | TGTGCCAGCAGTTTGGCAGGCGGGGTGACCCAGTACTTC | CASSLAGGVTQYF
TRBD1 | once | TRBJ1-4 | TRBV7-8 | TGTGCCAGCAGCGGACAGGGGGAAAAACTGTTTTTT | CASSGQGEKLFF
NA | NA | TRBJ2-5 | TRBV9 | TGTGCCAGCAGCGTAGCTTCCCTAGCGAGAGAGACCCAGTACTTC | CASSVASLARETQYF
TRBD1 | once | TRBJ2-5 | TRBV27 | TGTGCCAGCAGTTACGGGACAGGGGGCCTAAGGGGTCGGCAAGAGACCCAGTACTTC | CASSYGTGGLRGRQETQYF
NA | once | TRBJ2-1 | TRBV30 | TGTGCCTGGAGTGGCTCCAGCGTGTCCTACAATGAGCAGTTCTTC | CAWSGSSVSYNEQFF
NA | NA | TRBJ2-5 | TRBV6-5 | TGTGCCAGCAGTTACTACGCTAGCTCCCAAGAGACCCAGTACTTC | CASSYYASSQETQYF
NA | NA | TRBJ1-2 | TRBV5-1 | TGCGCCAGCAGCTTGGGTGAGGTAGATGGCTACACCTTC | CASSLGEVDGYTF
NA | NA | TRBJ1-2 | TRBV5-4 | TGTGCCAGCAGCTTGGACAATTTTAACTATGGCTACACCTTC | CASSLDNFNYGYTF
TRBD1 | NA | TRBJ2-4 | TRBV10-3 | TGTGCCATCAGCGAGGGGGACAGAGGATCGATAGCCAAAAACATTCAGTACTTC | CAISEGDRGSIAKNIQYF
TRBD2 | NA | TRBJ2-5 | TRBV10-1 | TGCGCCAGCAGTGAGTCGATATCAGCGGGAGTCGGAGAGACCCAGTACTTC | CASSESISAGVGETQYF
TRBD1 | once | TRBJ1-4 | TRBV28 | TGTGCCAGCAGCCCGGGACAGCTGAATGAAAAACTGTTTTTT | CASSPGQLNEKLFF
NA | NA | TRBJ2-5 | TRBV2 | TGTGCCAGCAGTCCGCAAGGGGTCGAGACCCAGTACTTC | CASSPQGVETQYF
TRBD2 | NA | TRBJ2-5 | TRBV20-1 | TGCAGTGCTAGTTCTCCGGGGCGGGGGGAGACCCAGTACTTC | CSASSPGRGETQYF
NA | NA | TRBJ2-7 | TRBV27 | TGTGCCAGCAGTTTCGGCGGGGGCTCGTTCGAGCAGTACTTC | CASSFGGGSFEQYF
TRBD2 | NA | TRBJ2-1 | TRBV2 | TGTGCCAGCAGTGAAGTGGTAGCGGGAGGAGGCAATGAGCAGTTCTTC | CASSEVVAGGGNEQFF
NA | once | TRBJ2-2 | TRBV9 | TGTGCCAGCAGCGTAGGAGCGGCGGACACCGGGGAGCTGTTTTTT | CASSVGAADTGELFF
TRBD2 | once | TRBJ2-1 | TRBV10-2 | TGCGCCATCTCTGGGGGCGGGAGGGCTTACAATGAGCAGTTCTTC | CAISGGGRAYNEQFF
NA | NA | TRBJ1-5 | TRBV19 | TGTGCCAGTAGTACGGGAGAAAGATGGGATCCCCAGCATTTT | CASSTGERWDPQHF
NA | NA | TRBJ2-1 | TRBV6-5 | TGTGCCAGCAGTACAGGGCTTGCCTACAATGAGCAGTTCTTC | CASSTGLAYNEQFF
NA | once | TRBJ2-7 | TRBV2 | TGTGCCAGCAGGAAAAGCGTTCACTCCTACGAGCAGTACTTC | CASRKSVHSYEQYF
TRBD2 | once | TRBJ2-1 | TRBV29-1 | TGCAGCGTTGAAGATAGGCTGAGCGGGAGGGCTGGGTACAATGAGCAGTTCTTC | CSVEDRLSGRAGYNEQFF
TRBD2 | NA | TRBJ2-3 | TRBV24-1 | TGTGCCACCAGTGATTTGAGGGCGGGGGGCACAGATACGCAGTATTTT | CATSDLRAGGTDTQYF
NA | many | TRBJ2-1 | TRBV27 | TGTGCCAGCAGAGCCGGAGTATACAATGAGCAGTTCTTC | CASRAGVYNEQFF
NA | NA | TRBJ2-1 | TRBV2 | TGTGCCAGCAGTGAAAGGGGCAGGGAAGTAGGTGAGCAGTTCTTC | CASSERGREVGEQFF
TRBD2 | NA | TRBJ2-1 | TRBV6-5 | TGTGCCAGCAGTTTGGCGGGGGGTATCTACAATGAGCAGTTCTTC | CASSLAGGIYNEQFF
TRBD1 | NA | TRBJ1-6 | TRBV30 | TGTGCCTGGAGCGGTGGACAGGGGGGAAGTAATTCACCCCTCCACTTT | CAWSGGQGGSNSPLHF
TRBD1 | NA | TRBJ2-7 | TRBV4-1 | TGCGCCAGCAGCCAACCGGGACAGGGAAAAAAGCAGTACTTC | CASSQPGQGKKQYF
TRBD1 | NA | TRBJ1-6 | TRBV9 | TGTGCCAGCAGCGAATGGACAGGGGTAGATTCACCCCTCCACTTT | CASSEWTGVDSPLHF
TRBD1 | NA | TRBJ2-7 | TRBV28 | TGTGCCAGCAGTATACCTGAGGGACAGGGGGTAAACGAGCAGTACTTC | CASSIPEGQGVNEQYF
NA | NA | TRBJ2-5 | TRBV15 | TGTGCCACCAGCAGACTCGGACAGCGCCAAGAGACCCAGTACTTC | CATSRLGQRQETQYF